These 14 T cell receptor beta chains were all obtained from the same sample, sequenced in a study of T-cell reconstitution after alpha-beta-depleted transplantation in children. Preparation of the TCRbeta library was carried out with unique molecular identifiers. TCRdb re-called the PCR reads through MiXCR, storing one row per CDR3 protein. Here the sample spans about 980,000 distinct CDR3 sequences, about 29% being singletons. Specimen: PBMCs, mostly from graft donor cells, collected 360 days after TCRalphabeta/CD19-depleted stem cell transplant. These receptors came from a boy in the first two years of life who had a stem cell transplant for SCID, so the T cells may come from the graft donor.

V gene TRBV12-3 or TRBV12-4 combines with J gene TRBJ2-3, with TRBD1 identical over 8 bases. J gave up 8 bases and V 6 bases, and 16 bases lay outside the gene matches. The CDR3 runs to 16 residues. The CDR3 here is CASSPLAGGPPSTQYF. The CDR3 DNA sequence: TGTGCCAGCAGCCCCTTGGCAGGGGGCCCCCCGAGTACGCAGTATTTT.

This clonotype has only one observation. Written as DNA, the CDR3 is TGTGCCACCAGCAGAGATCACGGGACAGGGGACGAAAAACTGTTTTTT. Its translation: CATSRDHGTGDEKLFF. The rearrangement uses TRBV15 and TRBJ1-4, with 10 bases that match TRBD1. V trimming: 0 bases; J trimming: 8 bases; junction bases outside the gene matches: 6. The V gene's germline CDR1 is LNHNV and CDR2 YYDKDF (reference sequence). CDR3 length equals 16 residues.

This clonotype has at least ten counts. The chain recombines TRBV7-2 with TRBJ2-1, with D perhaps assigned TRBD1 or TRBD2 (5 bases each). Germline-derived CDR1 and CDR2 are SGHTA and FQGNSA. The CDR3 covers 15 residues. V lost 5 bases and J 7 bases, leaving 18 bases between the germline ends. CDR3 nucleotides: TGTGCCAGCAGCCGGCGACGAGGGTCAGGGAATGAGCAGTTCTTC. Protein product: CASSRRRGSGNEQFF.

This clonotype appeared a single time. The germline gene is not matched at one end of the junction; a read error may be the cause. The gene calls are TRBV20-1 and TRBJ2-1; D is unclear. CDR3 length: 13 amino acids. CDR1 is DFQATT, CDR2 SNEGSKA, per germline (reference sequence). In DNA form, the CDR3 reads TGCAGTGGTAGAGATGTTACCTCTGATGAGCAGTTCTTC. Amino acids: CSGRDVTSDEQFF.

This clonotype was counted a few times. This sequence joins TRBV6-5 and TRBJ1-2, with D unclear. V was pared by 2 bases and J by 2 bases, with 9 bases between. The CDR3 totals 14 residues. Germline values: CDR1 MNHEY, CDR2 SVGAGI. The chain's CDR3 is CASSYTRQNYGYTF. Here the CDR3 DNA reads TGTGCCAGCAGTTACACTCGTCAAAACTATGGCTACACCTTC.

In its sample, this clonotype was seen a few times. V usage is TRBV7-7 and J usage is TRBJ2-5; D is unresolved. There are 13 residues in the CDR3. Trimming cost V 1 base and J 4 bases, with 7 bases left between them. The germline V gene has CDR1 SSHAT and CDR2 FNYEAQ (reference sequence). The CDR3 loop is CASSLEAVETQYF. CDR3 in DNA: TGTGCCAGCAGCTTAGAGGCAGTAGAGACCCAGTACTTC.

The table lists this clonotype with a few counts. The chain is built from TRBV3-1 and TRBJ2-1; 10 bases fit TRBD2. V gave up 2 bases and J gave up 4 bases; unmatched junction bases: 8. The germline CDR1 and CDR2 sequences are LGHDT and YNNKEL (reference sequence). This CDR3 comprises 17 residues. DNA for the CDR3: TGTGCCAGCAGCCAACCGGTGGGACTAGCGCGATACAATGAGCAGTTCTTC. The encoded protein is CASSQPVGLARYNEQFF.

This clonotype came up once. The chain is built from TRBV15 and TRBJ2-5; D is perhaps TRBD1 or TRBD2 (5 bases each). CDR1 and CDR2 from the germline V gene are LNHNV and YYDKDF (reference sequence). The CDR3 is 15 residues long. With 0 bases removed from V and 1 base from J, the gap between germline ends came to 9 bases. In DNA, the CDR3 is TGTGCCACCAGCAGAGATATCGGGGCCCAAGAGACCCAGTACTTC. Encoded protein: CATSRDIGAQETQYF.

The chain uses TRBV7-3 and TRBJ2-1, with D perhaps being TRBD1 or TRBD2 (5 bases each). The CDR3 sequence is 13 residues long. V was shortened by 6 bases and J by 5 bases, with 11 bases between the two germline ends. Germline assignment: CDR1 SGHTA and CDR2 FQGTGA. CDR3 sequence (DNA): TGTGCCAGCAGTCGGGACGGTGACAATGAGCAGTTCTTC. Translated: CASSRDGDNEQFF.

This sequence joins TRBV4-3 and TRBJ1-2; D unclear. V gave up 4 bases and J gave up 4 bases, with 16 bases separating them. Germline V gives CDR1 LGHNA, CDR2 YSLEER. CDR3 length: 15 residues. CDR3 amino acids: CASSPASQSFYGYTF. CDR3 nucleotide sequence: TGCGCCAGCAGCCCAGCGTCCCAATCTTTCTATGGCTACACCTTC.

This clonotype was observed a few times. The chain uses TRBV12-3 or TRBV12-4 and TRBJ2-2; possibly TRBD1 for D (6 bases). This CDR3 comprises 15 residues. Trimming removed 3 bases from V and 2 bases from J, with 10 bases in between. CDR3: CASSFRRGNTGELFF. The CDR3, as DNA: TGTGCCAGCAGTTTCCGCAGGGGTAACACCGGGGAGCTGTTTTTT.

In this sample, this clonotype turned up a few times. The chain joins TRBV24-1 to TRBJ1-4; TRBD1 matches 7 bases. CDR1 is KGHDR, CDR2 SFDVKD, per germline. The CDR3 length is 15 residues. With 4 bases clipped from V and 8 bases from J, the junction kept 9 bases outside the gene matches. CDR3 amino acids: CATSDLDRVGEKLFF. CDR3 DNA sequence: TGTGCCACCAGTGACCTCGACAGGGTCGGCGAAAAACTGTTTTTT.

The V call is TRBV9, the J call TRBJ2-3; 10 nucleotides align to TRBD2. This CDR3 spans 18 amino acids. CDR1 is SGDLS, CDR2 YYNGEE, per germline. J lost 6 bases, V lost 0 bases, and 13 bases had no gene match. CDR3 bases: TGTGCCAGCAGCGTAGATGGGCCCAGCGGGGGGGCTGGGGATACGCAGTATTTT. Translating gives CASSVDGPSGGAGDTQYF.

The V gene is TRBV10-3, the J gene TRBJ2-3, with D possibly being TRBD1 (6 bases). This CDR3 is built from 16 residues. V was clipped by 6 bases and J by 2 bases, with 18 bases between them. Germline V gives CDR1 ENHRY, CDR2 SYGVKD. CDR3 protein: CAISSPGHPLTDTQYF. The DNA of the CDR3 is TGTGCCATCAGCTCTCCGGGACATCCACTCACAGATACGCAGTATTTT.